The TCR beta chain under discussion was sequenced for a study of radiotherapy plus CTLA-4 blockade in lung cancer. Whole-study context: An objective response was seen in roughly a sixth of patients, and disease control in 25% to 40%.

Focal radiation plus CTLA-4 blockade with ipilimumab was given to patients with chemo-refractory metastatic non-small-cell lung cancer. TCRdb's table, derived via immunoSEQ multiplex PCR, lists solely in-frame clones and lacks some. The sample carries roughly 98,000 clones, over 80% recorded once. The V and J ends lost 2 bases and 1 base, in that order; junction bases with no gene match: 4. The CDR3 loop spans 16 amino acids. The germline V gene has CDR1 SGHVS and CDR2 FQNEAQ. This sequence joins TRBV7-8 and TRBJ2-2; 7 bases map to TRBD2. The source is a human donor with non-small cell lung cancer that progressed on radiotherapy plus ipilimumab. The material sequenced was peripheral blood, taken from a patient treated with radiotherapy plus ipilimumab. This chain's CDR3 is CASSLRSGVNTGELFF. DNA of the CDR3: TGTGCCAGCAGCTTAAGGAGCGGGGTGAACACCGGGGAGCTGTTTTTT.